One and the same sample provided the 13 T cell receptor beta chains below, sequenced in a study of molecular identifiers for immune sequencing clone quantification. One entry per CDR3 protein results from TCRdb running MiXCR on the PCR reads. The sample carries 15,000 to 20,000 distinct CDR3 sequences, 21% recorded once. The sequenced sample was naive CD8+ T cells from blood, with Jurkat cell RNA spiked in. Stated subset: FACS-sorted CD8+CD4-CCR7+CD45RA+ naive T cells. The receptors stem from a human donor in good health. Some libraries in this study had Jurkat cell RNA spiked in.

This clonotype was seen at least ten times. The CDR3 protein is CASSQPEYPDTQYF. The CDR3 DNA reads as TGTGCCAGCAGCCAACCCGAATACCCAGATACGCAGTATTTT. The chain uses TRBV7-9 and TRBJ2-3; no clear D. The ends were cut back, 5 bases at V and 4 bases at J, with 13 bases in the middle. The CDR3 is made up of 14 amino acids. From germline, CDR1 is SEHNR and CDR2 FQNEAQ (reference sequence).

The chain is built from TRBV10-3 and TRBJ2-2, with D possibly matching TRBD2 (6 bases). Between the trimmed V and J ends, which lost 4 bases and 6 bases, there was a span of 21 bases. This CDR3 contains 17 residues. Looked up from germline, CDR1 is ENHRY and CDR2 is SYGVKD. The chain's CDR3 is CAISARGGTLTPGELFF. CDR3 in DNA: TGTGCCATCAGTGCGAGGGGAGGAACCCTAACACCCGGGGAGCTGTTTTTT.

Regarding this clonotype: A clone one base away is much larger, so this may be a read error. A read error is likely, as this CDR3 ends without the conserved phenylalanine or tryptophan. The chain has TRBV4-3 and TRBJ2-5; D gene ambiguous. This CDR3 is 15 amino acids long. The V end was cut by 1 base, the J end by 2 bases, with 11 bases between. CDR1 and CDR2 (germline): LGHNA, YSLEER. CDR3 nucleotides: TGCGCCAGCAGCCAAGGCGGCAGGAGACAAGAGACCCAGTACCTC. Translating it yields CASSQGGRRQETQYL.

This clonotype was seen more than once but under ten times. The chain couples TRBV4-3 to TRBJ1-1; 9 bases are a match to TRBD1. CDR3 length: 16 residues. The germline CDR1 and CDR2 sequences are LGHNA and YSLEER. The V segment lost 4 bases and the J segment 1 base; nucleotides outside the gene matches: 7. The CDR3 DNA is TGCGCCAGCAGCCTCGGGACAGGGAGGGAGAACACTGAAGCTTTCTTT. It specifies CASSLGTGRENTEAFF.

Note on this clonotype: A clone one base away is much larger, so this may be a read error. J is TRBJ2-2 and V is TRBV14; D is perhaps TRBD2 (5 bases). CDR1 and CDR2 from the germline V gene are SGHDN and FVKESK. CDR3 length equals 18 residues. The V end lost 1 base, the J end lost 4 bases, and 19 bases lay between the germline ends. CDR3 in DNA: TGTGCCAGCAGCCAAGTTATGGCCCAGAGGCGGGTCACCGGGGAGCTGTTTTTT. It yields the protein CASSQVMAQRRVTGELFF. Full variable domain (remainder filled in from reference TRBV14 and TRBJ2-2): EAGVTQFPSHSVIEKGQTVTLRCDPISGHDNLYWYRRVMGKEIKFLLHFVKESKQDESGMPNNRFLAERTGGTYSTLKVQPAELEDSGVYFCASSQVMAQRRVTGELFFGEGSRLTVL.

The J gene is TRBJ1-2, the V gene TRBV6-6, with no clear D. V lost 8 bases and J lost 10, with 23 bases in between. This CDR3 contains 14 residues. CDR1 and CDR2 (germline): MNHNY, SVGAGI (reference sequence). The CDR3 here is CASGDAQSNSDYTF. For the CDR3, the DNA is TGTGCCAGCGGTGATGCACAATCAAACTCCGACTACACCTTC.

The count of this clonotype is one. The gene calls are TRBV5-1 and TRBJ2-2; D may be TRBD1 or TRBD2 (5 bases each). The ends were cut back, 3 bases at V and 2 bases at J, with 11 bases in the middle. CDR1 and CDR2 (germline): SGHRS, YFSETQ. The CDR3 totals 15 residues. This chain's CDR3 is CASSYGGPNTGELFF. The CDR3 nucleotides read TGCGCCAGCAGCTATGGGGGACCCAACACCGGGGAGCTGTTTTTT. Based on the CDR3 plus reference TRBV5-1 and TRBJ2-2, the full variable domain is KAGVTQTPRYLIKTRGQQVTLSCSPISGHRSVSWYQQTPGQGLQFLFEYFSETQRNKGNFPGRFSGRQFSNSRSEMNVSTLELGDSALYLCASSYGGPNTGELFFGEGSRLTVL.

This clonotype showed up many times. The genes are TRBV7-9 and TRBJ2-7; 7 positions agree with TRBD1. Germline values: CDR1 SEHNR, CDR2 FQNEAQ (reference sequence). CDR3 length equals 18 residues. Trimming cost V 5 bases and J 9 bases; bases outside gene matches: 25. This chain's CDR3 is CASSAPPSDRWFGVGQYF. CDR3 nucleotides: TGTGCCAGCAGCGCCCCACCATCGGACAGGTGGTTTGGGGTCGGGCAGTACTTC.

This clonotype was seen only a few times. The genes are TRBV29-1 and TRBJ2-1; D not resolved. Trimming shortened V by 5 bases and J by 13 bases, and 12 bases separated the two germline ends. CDR3 length: 10 residues. Germline assignment: CDR1 SQVTM and CDR2 ANQGSEA. CDR3 amino acids: CSVITKKQFF. For the CDR3, the DNA is TGCAGCGTTATTACTAAAAAACAGTTCTTC.

Many counts were recorded for this clonotype. V and J are TRBV7-9 and TRBJ2-2; 7 bases line up with TRBD1. CDR1 SEHNR and CDR2 FQNEAQ come from the germline V gene (reference sequence). The CDR3 sequence is 14 residues long. Germline trimming cut 5 bases from V and 0 bases from J; bases unmatched to any gene: 0. The chain's CDR3 is CASSGQANTGELFF. The CDR3 DNA reads TGTGCCAGCAGCGGACAGGCGAACACCGGGGAGCTGTTTTTT.

DNA for the CDR3: TGCAGTGCTCGCAGGGCAGCGGGGACCGCCACCCCCTACGAGCAGTACTTC. This encodes CSARRAAGTATPYEQYF. V usage is TRBV20-1 and J usage is TRBJ2-7, with 7 bases aligning to TRBD2. Germline V lookup: CDR1 DFQATT, CDR2 SNEGSKA (reference sequence). The CDR3 has 17 residues. V gave up 5 bases and J gave up 2 bases; unmatched junction bases: 18.

This clonotype was seen at least ten times. V is TRBV20-1 and J is TRBJ2-7; 9 bases agree with TRBD1. V was pared by 6 bases and J by 5 bases, with 11 bases of the junction left unmatched. The CDR3 totals 14 residues. Germline CDR1 reads DFQATT; CDR2 reads SNEGSKA (reference sequence). Here the CDR3 DNA reads TGCAGTGCCGCCGCCGGGACAGGGTCAAACGAGCAGTACTTC. Its protein is CSAAAGTGSNEQYF.

This clonotype has a count of ten or more. The V gene is TRBV7-2, the J gene TRBJ2-4, with TRBD1 identical over 7 bases. This CDR3 is built from 15 residues. The trim removed 5 bases at V and 8 bases at J, leaving 12 bases unmatched. CDR1 is SGHTA and CDR2 is FQGNSA in the germline V gene. The CDR3 protein is CASSVGETGLDIQYF. In DNA form, the CDR3 reads TGTGCCAGCAGCGTAGGGGAGACAGGGCTTGACATTCAGTACTTC.